This T cell receptor (beta chain) appears in the sequencing data of a study of shared clonotypes between healthy human individuals. Profiled with immunoSEQ multiplex PCR; TCRdb holds only in-frame clones, not every one. The sample consists of millions of clones, roughly 95% of them appearing once. The CDR3 has 15 residues. J lost 6 bases, V lost 4 bases, and 10 bases had no gene match. Germline values: CDR1 SGHRS, CDR2 YFSETQ. The chain is built from TRBV5-1 and TRBJ1-5, with 7 bases matching TRBD1. The sequenced material came from naive CD4+ T cells sorted from blood. Described subset: CD45RA+ positively selected. This TCR was sampled from a man between 18 and 35 years old in good health. CDR3 in amino acids: CASSRIPGQSQPQHF. The CDR3 DNA follows: TGCGCCAGCAGCAGAATCCCGGGACAGAGTCAGCCCCAGCATTTT.